Shown below are 16 T cell receptor beta chains from a single sample sequenced in a study of blood T cell repertoires in COVID-19. Sequencing used immunoSEQ multiplex PCR; TCRdb keeps in-frame clones, though not all of them. The sample consists of about 380,000 clones, around 87% of them appearing once. The sample consisted of peripheral blood. These receptors came from a man younger than 35 with active or convalescent COVID-19.

The CDR3 coding sequence is TGTGCCAGCAGCGCTCGGGGGGATCAGCCCCAGCATTTT. It codes for CASSARGDQPQHF. The rearrangement joins TRBV14 to TRBJ1-5, with a weak D call TRBD1 (5 bases). The CDR3 runs to 13 residues. The germline gives CDR1 SGHDN, CDR2 FVKESK. Trimming took 5 bases from V and 5 from J, leaving 10 bases between them.

The chain is built from TRBV12-5 and TRBJ2-6, with 11 positions matching TRBD1. CDR3 length: 17 residues. Germline CDR1 LGHNT, CDR2 FRNRAP. The V and J ends lost 2 bases and 3 bases, in that order; junction bases with no gene match: 3. CDR3 nucleotide sequence: TGTGCTAGTGGTTTGTCGGACAGGGGGCTTGGGGCCAACGTCCTGACTTTC. Translation gives CASGLSDRGLGANVLTF.

The chain uses TRBV15 and TRBJ2-7; 7 nucleotides line up with TRBD1. Germline loops: CDR1 LNHNV, CDR2 YYDKDF (reference sequence). Trimming removed 9 bases from V and 3 bases from J; junction bases left unmatched: 8. This CDR3 has 13 amino acids. CDR3 DNA sequence: TGTGCCACTGGACAGGACAAGAACTACGAGCAGTACTTC. Translated, it gives CATGQDKNYEQYF.

The chain joins TRBV7-2 to TRBJ1-2, with D tentatively TRBD1 (5 bases). The germline gives CDR1 SGHTA, CDR2 FQGNSA. Trimming removed 5 bases at V and 4 bases at J, with 17 bases between. This CDR3 is 15 amino acids long. In nucleotides, the CDR3 is TGTGCCAGCAGCCGCTGGCAGGGAACCCTCTATGGCTACACCTTC. Protein: CASSRWQGTLYGYTF.

The rearrangement joins TRBV18 to TRBJ2-1; D not resolved. Germline-derived CDR1 and CDR2 are KGHSH and LQKENI. V was cut by 1 base and J by 3 bases, with 7 bases left in between. The CDR3 loop spans 14 amino acids. The CDR3 DNA sequence: TGTGCCAGCTCACCACAGTTCGGCTACAATGAGCAGTTCTTC. It translates to CASSPQFGYNEQFF.

The chain couples TRBV2 to TRBJ1-2, with D possibly matching TRBD1 (6 bases). The V end lost 8 bases, the J end lost 8 bases, and 21 bases lay between the germline ends. The CDR3 has 14 amino acids. Germline loops: CDR1 SNHLY, CDR2 FYNNEI. The CDR3 bases are TGTGCCAGCCTGCTGGGGCAGGGGATTTACGGCTACACCTTC. Protein product: CASLLGQGIYGYTF.

The chain recombines TRBV15 with TRBJ1-5, with D unclear. V dropped 0 bases and J dropped 0 bases, with 9 bases sitting between them. CDR1 is LNHNV and CDR2 is YYDKDF in the germline V gene (reference sequence). The CDR3 runs to 16 residues. Here the CDR3 reads CATSRDPGYSNQPQHF. The CDR3 DNA reads TGTGCCACCAGCAGAGATCCGGGATATAGCAATCAGCCCCAGCATTTT.

The V and J genes are TRBV7-2 and TRBJ1-5; the D is unclear. With 6 bases removed from V and 11 bases from J, the gap between germline ends came to 17 bases. This CDR3 has 13 residues. Germline V CDR1 and CDR2: SGHTA, FQGNSA. The CDR3 reads CASSSGLQKTQHF. CDR3 coding DNA: TGTGCCAGCAGTTCCGGACTGCAAAAGACCCAGCATTTT.

The chain carries TRBV7-9 and TRBJ1-6; TRBD1 matches 9 bases. The CDR3 runs to 15 residues. Trimming removed 1 base from V and 6 bases from J; junction bases left unmatched: 1. Germline CDR1 is SEHNR and CDR2 is FQNEAQ (reference sequence). CDR3 loop: CASSLETGGNSPLHF. Here the CDR3 DNA reads TGTGCCAGCAGCTTAGAGACAGGGGGTAATTCACCCCTCCACTTT. The full variable domain, in which reference TRBV7-9 and TRBJ1-6 provide the parts outside the CDR3, is DTGVSQNPRHKITKRGQNVTFRCDPISEHNRLYWYRQTLGQGPEFLTYFQNEAQLEKSRLLSDRFSAERPKGSFSTLEIQRTEQGDSAMYLCASSLETGGNSPLHFGNGTRLTVT.

V usage is TRBV9 and J usage is TRBJ2-3; 8 nucleotides match TRBD1. The CDR3 extends over 15 amino acids. Germline V gene data show CDR1 as SGDLS and CDR2 as YYNGEE. V lost 4 bases, J lost 1 base, and 5 bases stayed unmatched. CDR3 protein: CASSRQGPRTDTQYF. In nucleotides, the CDR3 is TGTGCCAGCAGCCGACAGGGGCCGCGCACAGATACGCAGTATTTT.

The CDR3 region has the DNA TGTGCCAGTAGTAACAGGGGGCAAGGTCAGCCCCAGCATTTT. Amino acids: CASSNRGQGQPQHF. V gene TRBV19 combines with J gene TRBJ1-5; 9 bases match TRBD1. The germline gives CDR1 LNHDA, CDR2 SQIVND (reference sequence). Germline trimming cut 4 bases from V and 6 bases from J; bases unmatched to any gene: 4. The CDR3 is made up of 14 amino acids.

The chain uses TRBV5-1 and TRBJ1-4; tentative D call: TRBD1 (5 bases). V lost 2 bases to trimming and J lost 8 bases, with 16 bases between them. CDR3 length: 15 residues. Germline-derived CDR1 and CDR2 are SGHRS and YFSETQ. This CDR3 reads CASSFGGPGGEKLFF. The CDR3 DNA sequence: TGCGCCAGCAGCTTTGGGGGACCCGGGGGGGAAAAACTGTTTTTT.

The CDR3 spells CASTFAGLGNQPQHF. In nucleotides, the CDR3 is TGTGCCAGCACCTTTGCCGGTTTGGGCAATCAGCCCCAGCATTTT. V usage is TRBV28 and J usage is TRBJ1-5; no reliable D call. The CDR3 covers 15 residues. From germline, CDR1 is MDHEN and CDR2 SYDVKM. Deletions cut 7 bases from V and 2 bases from J, with 15 bases between.

The chain has TRBV3-1 (or the pseudogene TRBV3-2) and TRBJ1-5, with D maybe TRBD1 (5 bases). The CDR3 length is 16 residues. CDR1 and CDR2 (germline): LGHDT, YNNKEL (reference sequence). V was shortened by 0 bases and J by 0 bases, with 9 bases between the two germline ends. The CDR3 coding sequence is TGTGCCAGCAGCCAAGATTCAGGGATTAGCAATCAGCCCCAGCATTTT. Amino acids: CASSQDSGISNQPQHF.

This sequence joins TRBV5-1 and TRBJ2-7, with D possibly being TRBD1 (5 bases). The germline V gene has CDR1 SGHRS and CDR2 YFSETQ. Trimming left V 1 base short and J 5 bases short, with 10 bases between. This CDR3 has 13 residues. The CDR3 reads CASSLRGSNEQYF. As DNA, the CDR3 is TGCGCCAGCAGCTTGAGGGGCAGCAACGAGCAGTACTTC.

The chain employs TRBV2 and TRBJ2-3; 9 nucleotides agree with TRBD1. V trimming: 6 bases; J trimming: 3 bases; junction bases outside the gene matches: 7. There are 15 residues in the CDR3. CDR1 is SNHLY and CDR2 is FYNNEI in the germline V gene. The CDR3 DNA follows: TGTGCCAGCAGGCAACACGGGACAGGGACAGATACGCAGTATTTT. Protein product: CASRQHGTGTDTQYF. The complete variable domain, with remaining parts taken from reference TRBV2 and TRBJ2-3, reads EPEVTQTPSHQVTQMGQEVILRCVPISNHLYFYWYRQILGQKVEFLVSFYNNEISEKSEIFDDQFSVERPDGSNFTLKIRSTKLEDSAMYFCASRQHGTGTDTQYFGPGTRLTVL.